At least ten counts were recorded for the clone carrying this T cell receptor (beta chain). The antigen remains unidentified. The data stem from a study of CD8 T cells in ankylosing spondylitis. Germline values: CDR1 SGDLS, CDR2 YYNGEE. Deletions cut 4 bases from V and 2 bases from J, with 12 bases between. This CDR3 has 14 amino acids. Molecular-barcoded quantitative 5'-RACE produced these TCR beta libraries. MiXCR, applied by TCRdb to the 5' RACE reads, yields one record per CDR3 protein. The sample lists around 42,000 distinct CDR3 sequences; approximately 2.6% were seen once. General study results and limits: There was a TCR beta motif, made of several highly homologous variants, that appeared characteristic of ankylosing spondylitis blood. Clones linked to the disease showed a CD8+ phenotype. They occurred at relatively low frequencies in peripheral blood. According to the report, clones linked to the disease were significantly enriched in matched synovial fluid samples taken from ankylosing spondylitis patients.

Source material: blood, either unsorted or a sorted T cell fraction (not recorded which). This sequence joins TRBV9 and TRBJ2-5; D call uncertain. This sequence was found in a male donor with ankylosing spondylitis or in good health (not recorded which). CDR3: CASSFGSSQETQYF. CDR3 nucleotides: TGTGCCAGCAGCTTCGGATCGAGTCAAGAGACCCAGTACTTC.